The clone carrying this T cell receptor beta chain was seen repeatedly, ten times or more. Per germline, CDR1 GTSNPN and CDR2 SVGIG (reference sequence). This CDR3 contains 15 residues. Trimming at V came to 3 bases and at J to 5 bases, leaving 10 bases not matched to a gene. The record originates from a study of blood T cells in healthy people across ages. Combining a sample-barcoded 5' primer with a J-beta primer mix, a second PCR ran for roughly 7 to 11 cycles. TCRdb redid the calling of the 5' RACE reads with MiXCR, one entry per CDR3 protein. This table has approximately 810,000 distinct CDR3 sequences, more than 25% appearing once.

The specimen was blood. This TCR derives from a woman of 80 years or more in good health. The chain couples TRBV30 to TRBJ1-2; TRBD1 matches 9 bases. The CDR3 DNA follows: TGTGCCTGGAGATCTAGGGGGACAGGGCGATATGGCTACACCTTC. This gives the protein CAWRSRGTGRYGYTF.